The entry below gives a single TCR beta chain sequence along with its context. As yet, its antigen is unknown. The sample comes from a study of cytomegalovirus exposure and HLA in healthy donors. Germline CDR1 GTSNPN, CDR2 SVGIG (reference sequence). The ends lost 5 bases at V and 5 bases at J; junction bases unmatched: 15. The CDR3 runs to 16 residues. Study-wide findings and caveats: Exclusion as indistinguishable affected some V segments, including TRBV6-2 and TRBV6-3.

This PCR relied on a set of 60 Vbeta primers and 13 Jbeta primers. Libraries were prepared by immunoSEQ multiplex PCR; TCRdb keeps only in-frame clonotypes and omits some of them. The sample has roughly 80,000 clones, around 60% seen once. The TCR was taken from a male donor in good health and CMV-seropositive. The sequencing sample was made of PBMCs. The chain combines TRBV30 with TRBJ1-1; 9 bases are shared with TRBD1. This CDR3 reads CAWGGPADRGWTEAFF. The CDR3 coding sequence is TGTGCCTGGGGCGGCCCTGCGGACAGGGGATGGACTGAAGCTTTCTTT.